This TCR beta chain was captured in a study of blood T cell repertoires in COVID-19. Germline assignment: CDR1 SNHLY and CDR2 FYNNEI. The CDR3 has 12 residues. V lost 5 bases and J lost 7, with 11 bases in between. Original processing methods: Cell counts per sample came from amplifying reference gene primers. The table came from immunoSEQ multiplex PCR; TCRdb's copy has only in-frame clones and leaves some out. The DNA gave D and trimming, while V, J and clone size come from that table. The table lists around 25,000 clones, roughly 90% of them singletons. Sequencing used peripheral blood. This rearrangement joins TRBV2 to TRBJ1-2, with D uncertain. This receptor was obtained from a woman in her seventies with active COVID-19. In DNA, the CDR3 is TGTGCCAGCAGTACCTCGTCGGGTGGCTACACCTTC. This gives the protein CASSTSSGGYTF. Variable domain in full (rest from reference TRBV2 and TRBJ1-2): EPEVTQTPSHQVTQMGQEVILRCVPISNHLYFYWYRQILGQKVEFLVSFYNNEISEKSEIFDDQFSVERPDGSNFTLKIRSTKLEDSAMYFCASSTSSGGYTFGSGTRLTVV.